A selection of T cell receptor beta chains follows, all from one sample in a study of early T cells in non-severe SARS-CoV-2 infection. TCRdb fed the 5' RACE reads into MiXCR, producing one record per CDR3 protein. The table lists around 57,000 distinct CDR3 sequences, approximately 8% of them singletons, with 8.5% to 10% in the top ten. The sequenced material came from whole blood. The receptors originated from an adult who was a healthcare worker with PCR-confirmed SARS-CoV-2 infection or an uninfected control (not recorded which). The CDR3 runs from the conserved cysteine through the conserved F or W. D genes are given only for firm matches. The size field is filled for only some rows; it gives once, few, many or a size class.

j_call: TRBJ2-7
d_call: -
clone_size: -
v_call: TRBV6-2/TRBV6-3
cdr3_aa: CASSYSTYEQYF
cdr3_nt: TGTGCCAGCAGTTACTCTACTTACGAGCAGTACTTC

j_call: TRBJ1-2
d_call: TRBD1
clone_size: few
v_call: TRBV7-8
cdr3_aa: CASSFRGQGVYGYTF
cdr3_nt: TGTGCCAGCAGCTTCAGGGGACAGGGTGTCTATGGCTACACCTTC

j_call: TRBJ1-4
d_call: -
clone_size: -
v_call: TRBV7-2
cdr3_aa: CASSKRTDIREKLFF
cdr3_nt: TGTGCCAGCAGCAAACGGACGGACATTCGGGAAAAACTGTTTTTT

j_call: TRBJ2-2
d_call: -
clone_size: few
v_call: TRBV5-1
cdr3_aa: CASSFSTGELFF
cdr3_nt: TGCGCCAGCAGCTTCAGCACCGGGGAGCTGTTTTTT

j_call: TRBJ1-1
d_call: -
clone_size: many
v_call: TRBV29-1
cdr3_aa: CSVQDWDTEAFF
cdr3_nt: TGCAGCGTTCAGGACTGGGACACTGAAGCTTTCTTT

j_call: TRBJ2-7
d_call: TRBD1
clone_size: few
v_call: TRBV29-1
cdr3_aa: CSVRGQGSEQYF
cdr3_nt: TGCAGCGTTAGAGGACAGGGTAGCGAGCAGTACTTC

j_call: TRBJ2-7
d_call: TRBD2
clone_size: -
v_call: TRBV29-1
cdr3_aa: CSVEGTSGGYEQYF
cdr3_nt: TGCAGCGTTGAAGGGACTAGCGGGGGATACGAGCAGTACTTC

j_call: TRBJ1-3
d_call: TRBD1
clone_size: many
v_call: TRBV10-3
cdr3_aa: CAISGTGVSTGNTIYF
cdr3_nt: TGTGCCATCAGCGGGACAGGGGTGTCGACTGGAAACACCATATATTTT

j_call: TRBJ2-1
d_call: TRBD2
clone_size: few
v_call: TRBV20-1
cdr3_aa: CSARDWRETRNEQFF
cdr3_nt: TGCAGTGCTAGAGATTGGCGGGAGACTCGGAATGAGCAGTTCTTC

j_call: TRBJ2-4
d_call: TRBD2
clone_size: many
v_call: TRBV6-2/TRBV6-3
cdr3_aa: CASSYQTAKRDQIAKNIQYF
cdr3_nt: TGTGCCAGCAGCTATCAGACCGCGAAGCGGGATCAAATAGCCAAAAACATTCAGTACTTC